The 14 T cell receptor beta chains listed next were all sequenced from one sample in a study of blood T cells in healthy people across ages. With a J-beta primer mix and a sample-barcoded 5' primer, a second PCR ran about 6 to 11 cycles. TCRdb independently ran MiXCR on the 5' RACE reads; one entry per CDR3 protein. The sample holds roughly 1 million distinct CDR3 sequences, approximately 26% seen once. These data also featured in a second study, about T cells of mothers and their children.

Input material: blood. All receptors derive from a girl aged 2-9 years in good health.

This clonotype turned up a few times. This chain links TRBV29-1 with TRBJ1-2; TRBD1 is a possible D gene (6 bases). With 6 bases removed from V and 2 bases from J, the gap between germline ends came to 10 bases. The germline V gene encodes CDR1 SQVTM and CDR2 ANQGSEA. This CDR3 region has 12 residues. CDR3 DNA sequence: TGCAGCGTCGCCGGACAGAACTATGGCTACACCTTC. Translated, it gives CSVAGQNYGYTF.

The V gene is TRBV14, the J gene TRBJ1-3, with D hard to call. The CDR3 totals 15 residues. Trimming cost V 0 bases and J 4 bases, with 10 bases left between them. CDR1 and CDR2 from the germline V gene are SGHDN and FVKESK. Written as DNA, the CDR3 is TGTGCCAGCAGCCAAGATCCAGGACTGGGAAACACCATATATTTT. It translates to CASSQDPGLGNTIYF.

This clonotype was detected only a few times. The chain has TRBV7-2 and TRBJ2-4; TRBD1 agrees at 7 bases. Germline assignment: CDR1 SGHTA and CDR2 FQGNSA. With V trimmed by 1 base and J by 8 bases, 5 bases remained unmatched. The length of the CDR3 is 14 residues. The CDR3 region has the DNA TGTGCCAGCAGCTTAGGAGGGGGCTGGGACATTCAGTACTTC. Amino acid sequence: CASSLGGGWDIQYF. Looking up the rest from reference TRBV7-2 and TRBJ2-4 gives the full variable domain: GAGVSQSPSNKVTEKGKDVELRCDPISGHTALYWYRQSLGQGLEFLIYFQGNSAPDKSGLPSDRFSAERTGGSVSTLTIQRTQQEDSAVYLCASSLGGGWDIQYFGAGTRLSVL.

The gene calls are TRBV25-1 and TRBJ1-4; D is possibly TRBD1 (5 bases). V was clipped by 6 bases and J by 5 bases, with 7 bases between them. In germline, CDR1 is MGHDK, CDR2 SYGVNS. The CDR3 length is 12 residues. CDR3 residues: CASREGNEKLFF. As DNA, the CDR3 is TGTGCCAGCAGAGAGGGGAATGAAAAACTGTTTTTT.

This rearrangement joins TRBV12-3 or TRBV12-4 to TRBJ2-5; D unclear. CDR3 length equals 13 residues. The V end lost 3 bases, the J end lost 6 bases, and 11 bases lay between the germline ends. CDR3 residues: CASSLAGPQTQYF. The CDR3 DNA reads TGTGCCAGCAGTTTGGCCGGCCCTCAGACCCAGTACTTC.

The gene calls are TRBV2 and TRBJ2-7; 8 nucleotides match TRBD1. The DNA matches TRBJ2-1 better at its end, which makes the J call doubtful. The germline V gene encodes CDR1 SNHLY and CDR2 FYNNEI. The CDR3 covers 15 residues. CDR3 sequence reads: CASRTGQAIYNEQFF. The CDR3 nucleotides are TGTGCCAGCAGGACGGGACAGGCAATTTACAATGAGCAGTTCTTC.

This clonotype came up a few times. The chain has TRBV5-1 and TRBJ2-2; 13 bases line up with TRBD2. The CDR3 extends over 17 amino acids. CDR1 is SGHRS and CDR2 is YFSETQ in the germline V gene. The junction had 8 bases not matched to a gene; V was cut back by 4 bases and J by 5 bases. CDR3 in DNA: TGCGCCAGCAGCCATGGACTAGCGGGAGATTTAACCGGGGAGCTGTTTTTT. It encodes CASSHGLAGDLTGELFF. Drawing the rest from reference TRBV5-1 and TRBJ2-2, the complete variable domain is KAGVTQTPRYLIKTRGQQVTLSCSPISGHRSVSWYQQTPGQGLQFLFEYFSETQRNKGNFPGRFSGRQFSNSRSEMNVSTLELGDSALYLCASSHGLAGDLTGELFFGEGSRLTVL.

This clonotype was seen a few times. CDR3 sequence reads: CASSRRAGELFF. CDR3 nucleotides: TGTGCCAGCAGCCGCAGGGCCGGGGAGCTGTTTTTT. The chain has TRBV2 and TRBJ2-2, with D perhaps matching TRBD1 (5 bases). From germline, CDR1 is SNHLY and CDR2 FYNNEI. V gave up 6 bases and J gave up 6 bases, with 8 bases separating them. The CDR3 loop spans 12 amino acids.

This clonotype has a handful of counts. The V call is TRBV2, the J call TRBJ2-6, with D maybe TRBD1 (5 bases). The CDR3 is 17 residues long. Looked up from germline, CDR1 is SNHLY and CDR2 is FYNNEI. V shed 8 bases and J shed 0 bases, with 17 bases lying between them. DNA for the CDR3: TGTGCCAGCGGTCTTGGTCTTAGGGGCTCTGGGGCCAACGTCCTGACTTTC. Residues: CASGLGLRGSGANVLTF.

This sequence joins TRBV7-9 and TRBJ2-3; D unclear. This CDR3 contains 12 residues. V gave up 8 bases and J gave up 8 bases, with 14 bases separating them. The V gene's germline CDR1 is SEHNR and CDR2 FQNEAQ (reference sequence). The CDR3, as DNA: TGTGCCAGCGGACCCTCCGTTGGTACGCAGTATTTT. Translation: CASGPSVGTQYF.

The rearrangement joins TRBV29-1 to TRBJ2-5; D gene uncertain. Trimming pared 2 bases from V and 3 bases from J, leaving 19 bases between. The CDR3 contains 16 residues. Germline-derived CDR1 and CDR2 are SQVTM and ANQGSEA. CDR3: CSVEYRNIWIEETQYF. The CDR3 bases are TGCAGCGTTGAATATCGGAACATTTGGATAGAAGAGACCCAGTACTTC.

The chain employs TRBV7-9 and TRBJ2-1; D is perhaps TRBD1 or TRBD2 (6 bases each). The CDR3 is 17 residues long. CDR1 and CDR2 (germline): SEHNR, FQNEAQ (reference sequence). The V end lost 1 base, the J end lost 4 bases, and 17 bases lay between the germline ends. The DNA of the CDR3 is TGTGCCAGCAGCTTAGAGTCTGGGGGGCTCCTATACAATGAGCAGTTCTTC. Its translation is CASSLESGGLLYNEQFF.

The rearrangement uses TRBV28 and TRBJ2-4, with D perhaps being TRBD1 or TRBD2 (5 bases each). The V and J ends lost 2 bases and 5 bases respectively, with 19 bases between them. The CDR3 is 17 residues long. CDR1 is MDHEN and CDR2 is SYDVKM in the germline V gene. CDR3 in amino acids: CASSLGVFGTSENIQYF. CDR3 bases: TGTGCCAGCAGTTTAGGGGTTTTTGGGACCAGTGAAAACATTCAGTACTTC.

This clonotype has just a few counts. This chain connects TRBV11-2 to TRBJ1-4; 9 nucleotides line up with TRBD1. The CDR3 is 18 amino acids. Losses at the gene ends were 4 bases for V and 3 bases for J; bases not matched to a gene: 12. Germline CDR1 SGHAT, CDR2 FQNNGV. CDR3 amino acids: CASSWSRDRVVANEKLFF. In DNA, the CDR3 is TGTGCCAGCAGCTGGAGCCGGGACAGGGTCGTGGCTAATGAAAAACTGTTTTTT.